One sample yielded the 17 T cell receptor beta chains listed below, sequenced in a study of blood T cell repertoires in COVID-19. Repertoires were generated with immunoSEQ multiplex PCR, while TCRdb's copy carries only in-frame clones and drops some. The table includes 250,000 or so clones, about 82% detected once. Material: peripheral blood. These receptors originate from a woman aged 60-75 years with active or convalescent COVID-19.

CDR3 amino acids: CASTGQGSYGYTF. DNA for the CDR3: TGTGCCAGCACCGGGCAGGGCTCCTATGGCTACACCTTC. The V gene is TRBV9, the J gene TRBJ1-2; D possibly corresponds to TRBD1 (5 bases). The CDR3 runs to 13 residues. The germline V and J ends were trimmed by 6 bases and 4 bases, with 13 bases remaining between them. The V gene's germline CDR1 is SGDLS and CDR2 YYNGEE.

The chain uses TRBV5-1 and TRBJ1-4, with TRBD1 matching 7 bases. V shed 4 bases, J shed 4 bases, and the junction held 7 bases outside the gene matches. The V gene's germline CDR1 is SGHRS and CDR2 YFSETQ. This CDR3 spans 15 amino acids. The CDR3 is CASSMTQGSNEKLFF. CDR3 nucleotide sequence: TGCGCCAGCAGCATGACACAGGGGAGTAATGAAAAACTGTTTTTT.

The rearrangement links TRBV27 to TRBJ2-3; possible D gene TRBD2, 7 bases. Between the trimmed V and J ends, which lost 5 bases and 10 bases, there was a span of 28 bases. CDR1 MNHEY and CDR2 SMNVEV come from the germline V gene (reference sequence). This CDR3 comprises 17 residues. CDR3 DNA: TGTGCCAGCAGTAAACAGGGAGGGGGACCCCTCCATGCGTCGCAGTATTTT. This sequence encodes CASSKQGGGPLHASQYF.

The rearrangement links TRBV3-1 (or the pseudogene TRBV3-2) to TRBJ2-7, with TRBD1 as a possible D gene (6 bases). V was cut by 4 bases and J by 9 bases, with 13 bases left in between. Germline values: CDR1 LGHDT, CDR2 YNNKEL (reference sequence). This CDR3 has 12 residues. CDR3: CASSPSTGRQYF. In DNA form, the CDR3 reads TGTGCCAGCAGCCCCTCAACAGGGAGGCAGTACTTC.

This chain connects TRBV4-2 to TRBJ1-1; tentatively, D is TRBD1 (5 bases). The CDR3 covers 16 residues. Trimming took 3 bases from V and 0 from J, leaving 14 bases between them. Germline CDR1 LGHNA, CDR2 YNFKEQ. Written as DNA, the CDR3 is TGTGCCAGCAGCCAGGGTCACGACAGAATGAACACTGAAGCTTTCTTT. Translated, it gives CASSQGHDRMNTEAFF.

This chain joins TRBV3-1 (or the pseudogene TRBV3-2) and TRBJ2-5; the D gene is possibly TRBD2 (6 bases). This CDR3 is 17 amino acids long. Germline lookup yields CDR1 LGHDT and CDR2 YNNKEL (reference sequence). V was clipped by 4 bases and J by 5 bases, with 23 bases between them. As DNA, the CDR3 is TGTGCCAGCAGCCGCGAGGCCCGGGGGATGCTCGGGGAGACCCAGTACTTC. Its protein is CASSREARGMLGETQYF.

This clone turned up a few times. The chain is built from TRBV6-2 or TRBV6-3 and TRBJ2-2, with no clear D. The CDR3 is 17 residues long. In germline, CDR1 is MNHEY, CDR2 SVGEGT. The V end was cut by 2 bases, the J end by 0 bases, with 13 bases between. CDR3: CASSYPPQTTNTGELFF. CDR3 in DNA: TGTGCCAGCAGTTACCCGCCTCAGACAACGAACACCGGGGAGCTGTTTTTT.

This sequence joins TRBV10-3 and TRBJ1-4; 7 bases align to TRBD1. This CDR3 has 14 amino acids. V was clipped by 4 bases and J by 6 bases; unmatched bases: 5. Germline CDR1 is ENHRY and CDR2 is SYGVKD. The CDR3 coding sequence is TGTGCCATCAGTGGCGGGCAGGGGGATGAAAAACTGTTTTTT. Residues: CAISGGQGDEKLFF.

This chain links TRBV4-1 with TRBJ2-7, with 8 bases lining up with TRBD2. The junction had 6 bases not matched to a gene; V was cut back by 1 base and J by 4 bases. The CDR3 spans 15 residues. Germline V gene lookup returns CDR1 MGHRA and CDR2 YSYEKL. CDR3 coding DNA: TGCGCCAGCAGCCAAGCGAGCGGGAGAAGGTACGAGCAGTACTTC. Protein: CASSQASGRRYEQYF.

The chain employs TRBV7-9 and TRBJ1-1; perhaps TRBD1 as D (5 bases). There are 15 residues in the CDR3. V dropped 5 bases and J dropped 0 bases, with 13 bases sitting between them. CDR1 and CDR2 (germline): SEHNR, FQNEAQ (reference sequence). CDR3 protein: CASSPRGEVNTEAFF. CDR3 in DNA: TGTGCCAGCAGCCCGAGAGGGGAGGTGAACACTGAAGCTTTCTTT.

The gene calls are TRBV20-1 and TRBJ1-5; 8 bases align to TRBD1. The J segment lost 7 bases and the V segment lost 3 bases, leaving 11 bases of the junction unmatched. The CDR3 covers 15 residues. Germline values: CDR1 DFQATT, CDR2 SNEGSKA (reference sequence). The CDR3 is CSASPRTGSYQPQHF. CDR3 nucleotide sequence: TGCAGTGCTAGTCCCCGGACAGGGAGTTACCAGCCCCAGCATTTT.

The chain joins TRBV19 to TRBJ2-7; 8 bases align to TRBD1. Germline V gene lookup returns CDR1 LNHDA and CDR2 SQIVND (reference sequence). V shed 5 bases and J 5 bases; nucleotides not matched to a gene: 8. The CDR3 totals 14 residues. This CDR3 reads CASSFPGQVNEQYF. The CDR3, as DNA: TGTGCCAGTAGTTTTCCGGGACAGGTGAACGAGCAGTACTTC.

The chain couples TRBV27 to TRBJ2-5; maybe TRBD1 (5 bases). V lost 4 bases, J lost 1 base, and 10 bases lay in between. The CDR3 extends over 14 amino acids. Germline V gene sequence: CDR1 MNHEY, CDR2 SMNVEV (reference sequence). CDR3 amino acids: CASSSYRSQETQYF. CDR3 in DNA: TGTGCCAGCAGTTCGTACAGGTCCCAAGAGACCCAGTACTTC.

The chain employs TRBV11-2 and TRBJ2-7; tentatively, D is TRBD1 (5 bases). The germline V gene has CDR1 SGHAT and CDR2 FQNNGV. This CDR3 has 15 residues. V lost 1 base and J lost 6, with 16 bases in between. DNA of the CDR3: TGTGCCAGCAGCTTAGTACTTGGGCAGGGCGGCGAGCAGTACGTC. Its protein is CASSLVLGQGGEQYV.

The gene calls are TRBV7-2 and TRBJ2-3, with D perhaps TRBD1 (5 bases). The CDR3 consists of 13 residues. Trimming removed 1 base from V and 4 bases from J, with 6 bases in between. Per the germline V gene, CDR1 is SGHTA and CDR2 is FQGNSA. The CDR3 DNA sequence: TGTGCCAGCAGCTTAGTGACAGCAGATACGCAGTATTTT. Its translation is CASSLVTADTQYF.

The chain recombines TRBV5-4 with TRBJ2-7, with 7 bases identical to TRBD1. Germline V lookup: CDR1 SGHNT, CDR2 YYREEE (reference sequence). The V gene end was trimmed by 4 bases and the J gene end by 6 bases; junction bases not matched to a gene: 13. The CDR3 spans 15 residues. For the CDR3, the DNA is TGTGCCAGCAGCCCCGGGACAGCTACATGGTCCGAGCAGTACTTC. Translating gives CASSPGTATWSEQYF.

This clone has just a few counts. The CDR3 DNA is TGTGCCAGCAGCGACCGGGTGAGCGGTGGCTACACCTTC. Protein: CASSDRVSGGYTF. The V gene is TRBV5-4, the J gene TRBJ1-2; D is unclear. CDR3 length: 13 amino acids. V lost 4 bases and J 7 bases, leaving 14 bases between the germline ends. Germline V gene data show CDR1 as SGHNT and CDR2 as YYREEE (reference sequence).